A selection of T cell receptor beta chains follows, all from one sample in a study of identical twins. Via MiXCR, TCRdb re-called the 5' RACE reads, giving one row per CDR3 protein. The data hold approximately 190,000 distinct CDR3 sequences, with roughly 15% observed a single time. This sample was also put to use in a study of T cells expressing NK-cell markers.

Sequencing was carried out using CD8+ T cells sorted from blood. The receptor source for this set is a woman under 30 in good health. CDR3s include the opening cysteine and the closing phenylalanine or tryptophan. Fields, in order: D gene, V gene, CDR3 length, J gene, clone size, CDR3 DNA, CDR3 protein. The D gene is left open where the match is weak. Not all rows give a size; the values are once, few, many and, for expanded clones, a class.

NA	TRBV7-8	14	TRBJ2-1	few	TGTGCCAGCAGCTTTTCGGGCCCCTTCAATGAGCAGTTCTTC	CASSFSGPFNEQFF
TRBD1	TRBV10-3	14	TRBJ1-6	few	TGTGCCATCTCGGCAGGGGGCCTAAATTCACCCCTCCACTTT	CAISAGGLNSPLHF
TRBD1	TRBV2	15	TRBJ2-1	few	TGTGCCAGCACCCCCCGGGACAGGGGGCACAATGAGCAGTTCTTC	CASTPRDRGHNEQFF
TRBD1	TRBV11-2	16	TRBJ2-2	NA	TGTGCCAGCAGCTTACCGGGACAGGGGGCGTCCGGGGAGCTGTTTTTT	CASSLPGQGASGELFF
NA	TRBV7-9	12	TRBJ1-5	once	TGTGCCAGCAGCGCATACCATCAGCCCCAGCATTTT	CASSAYHQPQHF
NA	TRBV6-5	11	TRBJ2-5	NA	TGTGCATGTGGGGTAGGAGAGACCCAGTACTTC	CACGVGETQYF
TRBD2	TRBV20-1	15	TRBJ2-1	few	TGCAGTGCTGTCCCTAGCGGGGCCCCCTATAATGAGCAGTTCTTC	CSAVPSGAPYNEQFF
NA	TRBV4-3	16	TRBJ1-4	NA	TGCGCCAGCAGCCGTAGATTGACGGAGCCTAATGAAAAACTGTTTTTT	CASSRRLTEPNEKLFF
TRBD1	TRBV7-9	15	TRBJ1-1	NA	TGTGCCAGCAGCCCAGAGCCCAGGGGGGACACTGAAGCTTTCTTT	CASSPEPRGDTEAFF
NA	TRBV12-3/TRBV12-4	13	TRBJ2-5	NA	TGTGCCAGCAGTTTGCTAGGGGAAGAGACCCAGTACTTC	CASSLLGEETQYF
NA	TRBV27	13	TRBJ2-3	few	TGTGCCAGCAGTAGCGGGCGAGCAGATACGCAGTATTTT	CASSSGRADTQYF
NA	TRBV18	15	TRBJ1-2	few	TGTGCCAGCTCACCACGGGGAGAGGGTCGCTATGGCTACACCTTC	CASSPRGEGRYGYTF
TRBD1	TRBV12-5	14	TRBJ1-4	NA	TGTGCTAGTGGTGGCGGACAGGGTGGTGAAAAACTGTTTTTT	CASGGGQGGEKLFF
NA	TRBV5-1	14	TRBJ1-1	many	TGCGCCAGCAGTCCCCCGGCGGGAAACACTGAAGCTTTCTTT	CASSPPAGNTEAFF
NA	TRBV2	13	TRBJ1-1	NA	TGTGCCAGGGGAACAGGGTTGAACACTGAAGCTTTCTTT	CARGTGLNTEAFF
NA	TRBV11-2	13	TRBJ2-2	few	TGTGCCAGCAGCTTAGGCAGGGGGGAGGAGCTGTTTTTT	CASSLGRGEELFF
NA	TRBV27	12	TRBJ2-3	NA	TGTGCCAGCAGTCCAAACTATTTTGCGCAGTATTTT	CASSPNYFAQYF